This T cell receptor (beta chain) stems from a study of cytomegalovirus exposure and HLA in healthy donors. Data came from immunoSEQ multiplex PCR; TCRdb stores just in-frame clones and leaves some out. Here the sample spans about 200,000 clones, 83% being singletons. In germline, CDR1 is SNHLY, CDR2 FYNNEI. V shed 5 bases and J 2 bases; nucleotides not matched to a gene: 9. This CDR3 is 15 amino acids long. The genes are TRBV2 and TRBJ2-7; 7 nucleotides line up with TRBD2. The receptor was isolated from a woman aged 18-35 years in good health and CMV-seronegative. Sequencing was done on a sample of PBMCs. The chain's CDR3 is CASSRPSGYPYEQYF. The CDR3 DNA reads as TGTGCCAGCAGTAGGCCTAGCGGCTATCCCTACGAGCAGTACTTC. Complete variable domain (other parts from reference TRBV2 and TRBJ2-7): EPEVTQTPSHQVTQMGQEVILRCVPISNHLYFYWYRQILGQKVEFLVSFYNNEISEKSEIFDDQFSVERPDGSNFTLKIRSTKLEDSAMYFCASSRPSGYPYEQYFGPGTRLTVT.